This TCR beta chain was captured in a study of CD8 T cells in ankylosing spondylitis. This CDR3 has 14 residues. Looked up from germline, CDR1 is SGHTA and CDR2 is FQGNSA. V lost 6 bases to trimming and J lost 7 bases, with 16 bases between them. Study-wide findings and caveats: Disease-linked clones had a CD8+ phenotype and relatively low frequency in peripheral blood. Within matched ankylosing spondylitis synovial fluid, disease-linked clones were reportedly significantly enriched. Blood of patients with ankylosing spondylitis appeared to be characterized by a TCR beta motif of eight highly homologous variants. Existing reports had already noted some motif variants in reactive arthritis synovial fluid and blood.

In making TCR beta libraries, quantitative 5'-RACE with molecular barcodes was used. From the 5' RACE reads, TCRdb called clonotypes with MiXCR, one entry per CDR3 protein. The top ten hold 19% of the sample, which has 670,000 or so distinct CDR3 sequences, 19% seen once. As concerns this clonotype: What it recognizes is unknown.

The source material was blood, either unsorted or a sorted T cell fraction (not recorded which). This rearrangement joins TRBV7-2 to TRBJ1-5, with a possible D match to TRBD1 (5 bases). The TCR comes from a male donor with ankylosing spondylitis. CDR3 coding DNA: TGTGCCAGCAGTCAGAAACAGGTGAACCAGCCCCAGCATTTT. Protein product: CASSQKQVNQPQHF.